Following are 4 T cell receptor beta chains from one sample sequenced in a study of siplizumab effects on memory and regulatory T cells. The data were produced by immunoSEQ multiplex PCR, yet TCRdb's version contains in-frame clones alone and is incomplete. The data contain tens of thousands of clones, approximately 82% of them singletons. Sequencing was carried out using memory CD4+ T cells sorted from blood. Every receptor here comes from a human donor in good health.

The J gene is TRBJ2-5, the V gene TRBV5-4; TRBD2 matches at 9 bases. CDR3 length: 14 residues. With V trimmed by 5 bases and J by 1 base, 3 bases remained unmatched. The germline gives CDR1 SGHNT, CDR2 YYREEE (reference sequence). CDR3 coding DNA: TGTGCCAGCAGATCGGGACTAGCCCAAGAGACCCAGTACTTC. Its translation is CASRSGLAQETQYF.

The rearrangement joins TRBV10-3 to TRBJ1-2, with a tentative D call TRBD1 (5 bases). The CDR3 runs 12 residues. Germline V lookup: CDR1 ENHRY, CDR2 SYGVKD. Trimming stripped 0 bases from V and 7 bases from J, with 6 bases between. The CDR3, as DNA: TGTGCCATCAGTGAGTCAGGGGTTGGCTACACCTTC. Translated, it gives CAISESGVGYTF.

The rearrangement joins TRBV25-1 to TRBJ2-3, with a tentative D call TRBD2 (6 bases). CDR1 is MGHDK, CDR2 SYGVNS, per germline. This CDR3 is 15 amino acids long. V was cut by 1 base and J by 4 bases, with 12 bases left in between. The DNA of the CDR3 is TGTGCCAGCAGTGAATCTAGCGAATGGGCAGATACGCAGTATTTT. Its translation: CASSESSEWADTQYF. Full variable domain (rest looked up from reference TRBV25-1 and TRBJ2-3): EADIYQTPRYLVIGTGKKITLECSQTMGHDKMYWYQQDPGMELHLIHYSYGVNSTEKGDLSSESTVSRIRTEHFPLTLESARPSHTSQYLCASSESSEWADTQYFGPGTRLTVL.

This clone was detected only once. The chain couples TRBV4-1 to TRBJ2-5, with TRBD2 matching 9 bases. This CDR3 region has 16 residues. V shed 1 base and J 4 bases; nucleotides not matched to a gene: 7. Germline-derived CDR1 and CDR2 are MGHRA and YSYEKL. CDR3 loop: CASSQGSSGNVETQYF. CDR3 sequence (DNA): TGCGCCAGCAGCCAAGGATCTAGCGGGAACGTAGAGACCCAGTACTTC.